This TCR beta chain derives from a study of blood T cell repertoires in COVID-19 (dated by TCRdb to the early 2020s). Background for the entire study: Collaborator samples came from the United States, Italy and Spain and covered acute and convalescent phases of COVID-19. The material from the prospective study consisted of cDNA or gDNA derived from T cells, B-cell-depleted T cells, or PBMCs. The dataset comprised deeply sampled blood TCRbeta repertoires from subjects exposed to, actively infected with, or recovered from COVID-19. A freely available public database, intended as a resource for researchers studying the immune response to SARS-CoV-2, is where the repertoires were released. Samples were obtained from the ongoing ImmuneRACE study (first 160 participants) and from approximately 1,200 subjects provided by 6 global collaborators. Nearly every sample came with metadata listing a de-identified subject ID, COVID-19 status, age in years and sex. Where available, HLA class I and class II types were taken from metadata supplied by the sample provider and were not determined by assay-based typing. Study-wide findings and limitations: How much clinical and demographic metadata was included differed by source and by participant, and the metadata was provided uncurated.

TCRbeta CDR3 regions were amplified from genomic DNA using the immunoSEQ Assay, a bias-controlled multiplex PCR. The original methods were these. Within the assay, amplification of reference gene primers was used to estimate how many nucleated cells each sample contained. To quantify the absolute abundance of each unique TCRbeta CDR3 rearrangement, sequence reads were collapsed and filtered. For each sample, productive Simpson clonality was calculated as the square root of Simpson's diversity index over productive rearrangements. This is the immuneACCESS table as TCRdb keeps it, with only in-frame sequences that have V and J called. A part of the clones is gone; compared with another copy, unresolved V genes explain less than half, and the rest is unexplained. The DNA gave D and trimming, while V, J and clone size come from that table. The sample table holds about 120,000 clones, of which roughly 83% were seen once. In total, the top ten clones hold around 4.1% of the sample.

Worth noting for this clone: Which antigen it targets is not known. Base qualities are not provided; no much larger clone lies one nucleotide away.

Whole blood was collected in K2EDTA tubes by collaborating institutions according to the institutions' own protocols. For TCRbeta analysis, collaborators shipped samples in one of three forms: frozen whole blood, isolated PBMCs, or DNA extracted from either of those sample types. The sample taken for sequencing was peripheral blood. This clonotype originated in a woman older than 75 with acute or convalescent COVID-19.

The sequence in DNA is TGTGCCAGCAGCGTAGGTCCAGAAGAGACCCAGTACTTC. The translation is CASSVGPEETQYF. The chain links TRBV9 with TRBJ2-5, with no D gene named confidently. From the germline V gene, CDR1 is SGDLS and CDR2 is YYNGEE. V gives up 0 bases and J gives up 3 bases, and the segment between their germline ends measures 6 bases. The CDR3, from cysteine to phenylalanine, totals 13 residues. Only the CDR3 part of the read is kept: 39 bases, read in frame from the first base.